These 16 T cell receptor beta chains came from one sample sequenced in a study of T cell responses to AZD1222 COVID-19 vaccine. Clones were sequenced by immunoSEQ multiplex PCR, and TCRdb holds only the in-frame ones, with some missing. In the table there are about 120,000 clones, approximately 90% of which are singletons. This specimen was peripheral blood, taken on day 0 of MenACWY control vaccination. Receptors were obtained from an adult in good health.

The chain recombines TRBV6-5 with TRBJ1-5; D is unresolved. Trimming took off 6 bases at V and 0 bases at J, with 9 bases between the two ends. CDR1 and CDR2 from the germline V gene are MNHEY and SVGAGI. The CDR3 is made up of 14 amino acids. CDR3 amino acids: CASRGFYSNQPQHF. CDR3 sequence (DNA): TGTGCCAGCAGAGGGTTTTATAGCAATCAGCCCCAGCATTTT.

The genes are TRBV2 and TRBJ1-5; tentatively, D is TRBD1 (6 bases). The V gene lost 5 bases and the J gene lost 1 base, with 12 bases spanning the gap. Germline values: CDR1 SNHLY, CDR2 FYNNEI. This CDR3 region has 15 residues. The CDR3 nucleotides read TGTGCCAGCAGTTCGGGGGGGGCCAGCAATCAGCCCCAGCATTTT. Its translation is CASSSGGASNQPQHF.

The V call is TRBV19, the J call TRBJ2-1; 10 bases align to TRBD2. Germline V gene sequence: CDR1 LNHDA, CDR2 SQIVND (reference sequence). J lost 0 bases, V lost 3 bases, and 2 bases had no gene match. The CDR3 sequence is 16 residues long. CDR3 region: CASSILAGDSYNEQFF. The CDR3 DNA is TGTGCCAGTAGTATTCTAGCGGGAGACTCCTACAATGAGCAGTTCTTC.

This clone was found once. The rearrangement joins TRBV5-1 to TRBJ2-7; 9 bases are a match to TRBD2. CDR1 is SGHRS and CDR2 is YFSETQ in the germline V gene. V shed 2 bases, J shed 3 bases, and the junction held 6 bases outside the gene matches. The CDR3 is 15 amino acids. The CDR3 region has the DNA TGCGCCAGCAGCTTCCAAGCGGGAGGATACTACGAGCAGTACTTC. As protein: CASSFQAGGYYEQYF. The complete variable domain, with remaining parts taken from reference TRBV5-1 and TRBJ2-7, reads KAGVTQTPRYLIKTRGQQVTLSCSPISGHRSVSWYQQTPGQGLQFLFEYFSETQRNKGNFPGRFSGRQFSNSRSEMNVSTLELGDSALYLCASSFQAGGYYEQYFGPGTRLTVT.

The chain combines TRBV7-9 with TRBJ2-1; possibly TRBD2 for D (6 bases). V lost 3 bases and J 2 bases, leaving 8 bases between the germline ends. The CDR3 spans 14 residues. Germline V gene lookup returns CDR1 SEHNR and CDR2 FQNEAQ (reference sequence). Here the CDR3 reads CASSFRGTYNEQFF. The CDR3 nucleotides are TGTGCCAGCAGCTTCCGCGGGACCTACAATGAGCAGTTCTTC. The full variable domain, rest sourced from reference TRBV7-9 and TRBJ2-1, is DTGVSQNPRHKITKRGQNVTFRCDPISEHNRLYWYRQTLGQGPEFLTYFQNEAQLEKSRLLSDRFSAERPKGSFSTLEIQRTEQGDSAMYLCASSFRGTYNEQFFGPGTRLTVL.

The chain uses TRBV7-3 and TRBJ2-1, with 11 bases aligning to TRBD2. Germline V lookup: CDR1 SGHTA, CDR2 FQGTGA. The CDR3 totals 15 residues. Trimming removed 5 bases from V and 2 bases from J; junction bases left unmatched: 2. CDR3 DNA sequence: TGTGCCAGCAGCCTACTAGCGGGAGCCTACAATGAGCAGTTCTTC. It yields the protein CASSLLAGAYNEQFF.

The V and J genes are TRBV7-2 and TRBJ1-2; D might be TRBD1 (5 bases). The CDR3 has 15 amino acids. Germline V CDR1 and CDR2: SGHTA, FQGNSA. V gave up 2 bases and J gave up 8 bases, with 18 bases separating them. Here the CDR3 reads CASSLIWGVDRGYTF. Here the CDR3 DNA reads TGTGCCAGCAGCTTAATATGGGGGGTTGATAGGGGCTACACCTTC.

The chain couples TRBV5-6 to TRBJ2-3, with 7 bases fitting TRBD1. The germline CDR1 and CDR2 sequences are SGHDT and YYEEEE. With 1 base clipped from V and 3 bases from J, the junction kept 11 bases outside the gene matches. The length of the CDR3 is 17 residues. The CDR3 nucleotides are TGTGCCAGCAGCTTGACTTCTTTCGGCAGGGGGACAGATACGCAGTATTTT. This translates into CASSLTSFGRGTDTQYF.

CDR3 bases: TGTGCCAGCAGCTTCGGACAGGCGAACTATGGCTACACCTTC. Its translation: CASSFGQANYGYTF. V is TRBV7-8 and J is TRBJ1-2; 7 bases map to TRBD1. The CDR3 runs 14 residues. V was pared by 3 bases and J by 2 bases, with 3 bases of the junction left unmatched. Germline V gene sequence: CDR1 SGHVS, CDR2 FQNEAQ.

The rearrangement joins TRBV29-1 to TRBJ2-7; TRBD1 matches 10 bases. Trimming cost V 7 bases and J 2 bases; bases outside gene matches: 5. The V gene's germline CDR1 is SQVTM and CDR2 ANQGSEA. The CDR3 has 13 residues. CDR3 bases: TGCAGCGCCCAAGGACAGGGGGCCTACGAGCAGTACTTC. Protein: CSAQGQGAYEQYF.

The V call is TRBV4-1, the J call TRBJ2-7; D remains ambiguous. The length of the CDR3 is 13 residues. Trimming removed 1 base from V and 3 bases from J, with 7 bases in between. Germline V gene lookup returns CDR1 MGHRA and CDR2 YSYEKL. CDR3 loop: CASSQAWDYEQYF. The CDR3 region has the DNA TGCGCCAGCAGCCAAGCCTGGGACTACGAGCAGTACTTC.

The chain couples TRBV4-2 to TRBJ2-1; tentatively, D is TRBD2 (5 bases). The V gene's germline CDR1 is LGHNA and CDR2 YNFKEQ. Trimming took 1 base from V and 3 from J, leaving 16 bases between them. The CDR3 has 17 residues. The CDR3 DNA follows: TGTGCCAGCAGCCAAGTGGGTCCGGGAAGAAACTACAATGAGCAGTTCTTC. Protein: CASSQVGPGRNYNEQFF.

The chain combines TRBV21-1 with TRBJ2-7; the table's TRBD2 call for D was not verified on the DNA. TRBV21-1 is an annotated pseudogene. The length of the CDR3 is 15 residues. The CDR3 nucleotides read TGTGCCAGCAGCAAAGGGGAGCGGGAGGGGTACGAGCAGTACTTC. This codes for CASSKGEREGYEQYF.

The rearrangement joins TRBV7-3 to TRBJ2-6; no reliable D call. The V gene's germline CDR1 is SGHTA and CDR2 FQGTGA. Trimming removed 3 bases at V and 4 bases at J, with 10 bases between. The CDR3 sequence is 15 residues long. In nucleotides, the CDR3 is TGTGCCAGCAGCTTTGTGGCTTTAGGGGCCAACGTCCTGACTTTC. Translating gives CASSFVALGANVLTF. The whole variable domain, remainder taken from reference TRBV7-3 and TRBJ2-6, is GAGVSQTPSNKVTEKGKYVELRCDPISGHTALYWYRQSLGQGPEFLIYFQGTGAADDSGLPNDRFFAVRPEGSVSTLKIQRTERGDSAVYLCASSFVALGANVLTFGAGSRLTVL.

The J gene is TRBJ1-4, the V gene TRBV11-3, with a possible D match to TRBD1 (6 bases). The CDR3 has 12 amino acids. V lost 4 bases to trimming and J lost 8 bases, with 8 bases between them. Per germline, CDR1 SGHNT and CDR2 YENEEA. CDR3 region: CASSSTGEKLFF. Written as DNA, the CDR3 is TGTGCCAGCAGCTCGACAGGAGAAAAACTGTTTTTT.

The J gene is TRBJ2-3, the V gene TRBV9, with 8 bases matching TRBD2. V lost 0 bases, J lost 5 bases, and 5 bases stayed unmatched. Germline-derived CDR1 and CDR2 are SGDLS and YYNGEE. The CDR3 covers 15 residues. Here the CDR3 reads CASSVGGLAGDTQYF. The CDR3 coding sequence is TGTGCCAGCAGCGTAGGTGGACTAGCTGGAGATACGCAGTATTTT.